Below are 5 T cell receptor beta chains sequenced from a single sample in a study of cytomegalovirus exposure and HLA in healthy donors. This PCR relied on a set of 60 Vbeta primers and 13 Jbeta primers. TCRdb keeps only in-frame clones here, not all; method: immunoSEQ multiplex PCR. This sample has approximately 44,000 clones, with 65% to 85% found just once. Sequenced: PBMCs. These receptors came from a man aged 50-60 years in good health and CMV-seronegative.

In this sample, this clone turned up once. The chain recombines TRBV30 with TRBJ1-2; possibly TRBD1 for D (5 bases). CDR1 GTSNPN and CDR2 SVGIG come from the germline V gene (reference sequence). CDR3 length: 11 residues. Trimming removed 4 bases at V and 7 bases at J, with 10 bases between. CDR3 residues: CAWNRLGGYTF. CDR3 bases: TGTGCCTGGAACAGGCTCGGTGGCTACACCTTC.

The chain uses TRBV7-3 and TRBJ2-5; the D gene is possibly TRBD1 (6 bases). Per germline, CDR1 SGHTA and CDR2 FQGTGA. The V gene lost 1 base and the J gene lost 5 bases, with 14 bases spanning the gap. The CDR3 length is 15 residues. The CDR3 here is CASSLMGDQGETQYF. The CDR3 region has the DNA TGTGCCAGCAGCTTAATGGGAGACCAGGGGGAGACCCAGTACTTC.

The chain recombines TRBV5-4 with TRBJ2-1; 12 bases fit TRBD2. The CDR3 spans 17 residues. The junction had 12 bases not matched to a gene; V was cut back by 4 bases and J by 7 bases. The V gene's germline CDR1 is SGHNT and CDR2 YYREEE (reference sequence). The CDR3 is CASSLQLTSGSQNEQFF. The CDR3 DNA reads TGTGCCAGCAGCCTGCAATTGACTAGCGGGAGCCAAAATGAGCAGTTCTTC.

The chain couples TRBV27 to TRBJ2-7; D is undetermined. V shed 2 bases and J shed 0 bases, with 8 bases lying between them. CDR1 is MNHEY and CDR2 is SMNVEV in the germline V gene (reference sequence). The CDR3 has 14 amino acids. CDR3 in amino acids: CASSLSSSSYEQYF. CDR3 nucleotide sequence: TGTGCCAGCAGTTTAAGCTCGAGCTCCTACGAGCAGTACTTC.

This chain connects TRBV7-9 to TRBJ1-1, with 9 bases identical to TRBD1. This CDR3 has 16 amino acids. Germline CDR1 and CDR2: SEHNR and FQNEAQ (reference sequence). J was trimmed by 1 base and V by 5 bases; bases with no gene match: 8. The CDR3 reads CASSPRQGDRNTEAFF. CDR3 coding DNA: TGTGCCAGCAGCCCTCGACAGGGGGATCGGAACACTGAAGCTTTCTTT. Based on the CDR3 plus reference TRBV7-9 and TRBJ1-1, the full variable domain is DTGVSQNPRHKITKRGQNVTFRCDPISEHNRLYWYRQTLGQGPEFLTYFQNEAQLEKSRLLSDRFSAERPKGSFSTLEIQRTEQGDSAMYLCASSPRQGDRNTEAFFGQGTRLTVV.